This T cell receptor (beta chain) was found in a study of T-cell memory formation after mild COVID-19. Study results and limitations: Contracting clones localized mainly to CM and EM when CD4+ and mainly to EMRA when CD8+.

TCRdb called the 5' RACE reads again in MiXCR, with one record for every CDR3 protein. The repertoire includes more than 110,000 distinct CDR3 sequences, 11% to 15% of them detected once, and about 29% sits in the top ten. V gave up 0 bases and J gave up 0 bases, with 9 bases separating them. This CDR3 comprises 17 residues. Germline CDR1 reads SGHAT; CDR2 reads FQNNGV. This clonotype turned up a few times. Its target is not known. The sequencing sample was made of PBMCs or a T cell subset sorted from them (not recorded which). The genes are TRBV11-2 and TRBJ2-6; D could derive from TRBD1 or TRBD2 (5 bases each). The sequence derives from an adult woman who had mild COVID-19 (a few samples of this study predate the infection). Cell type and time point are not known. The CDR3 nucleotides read TGTGCCAGCAGCTTAGAGGGACGTATCTCTGGGGCCAACGTCCTGACTTTC. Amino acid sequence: CASSLEGRISGANVLTF.